This TCR beta chain was recovered during a study of blood T cell repertoires in COVID-19. CDR1 is MNHEY and CDR2 is SVGEGT in the germline V gene. CDR3 size: 13 residues. V gave up 6 bases and J gave up 3 bases, with 11 bases separating them. Recruitment covered about two dozen US areas and drew participants whose ages spanned roughly 18 to 90 years. How the authors handled the data: Nucleated cell counts were estimated from reference gene primer amplification. Method: immunoSEQ multiplex PCR; TCRdb's copy keeps in-frame clones and lacks some. That table furnishes V, J and clone size, whereas the DNA furnished D and trimming. The data hold 300,000 to 400,000 clones, with roughly 90% observed a single time.

The V call is TRBV6-2 or TRBV6-3, the J call TRBJ1-1; D is uncertain. This TCR was recovered from a woman under 40 with acute COVID-19. Sequenced sample: PBMCs or T cells enriched from blood (not recorded which). CDR3 in DNA: TGTGCCAGCAGCCGACCGGGGTACACTGAAGCTTTCTTT. It codes for CASSRPGYTEAFF.